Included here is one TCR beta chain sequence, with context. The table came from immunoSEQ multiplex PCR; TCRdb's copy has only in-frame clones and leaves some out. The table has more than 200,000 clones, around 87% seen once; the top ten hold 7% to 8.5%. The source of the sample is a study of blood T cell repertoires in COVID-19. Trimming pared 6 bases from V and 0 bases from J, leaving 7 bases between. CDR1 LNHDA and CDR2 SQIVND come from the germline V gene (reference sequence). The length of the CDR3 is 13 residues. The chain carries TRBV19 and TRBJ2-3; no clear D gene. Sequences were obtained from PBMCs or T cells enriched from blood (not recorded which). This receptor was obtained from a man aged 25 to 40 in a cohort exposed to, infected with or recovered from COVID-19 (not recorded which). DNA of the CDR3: TGTGCCAGTAGCGGTTCTAGCACAGATACGCAGTATTTT. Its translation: CASSGSSTDTQYF.